The 25 T cell receptor beta chains below come from one sample, sequenced in a study of cytomegalovirus exposure and HLA in healthy donors. Vbeta (60) and Jbeta (13) primers were used in the PCR. Libraries were prepared by immunoSEQ multiplex PCR; TCRdb keeps only in-frame clonotypes and omits some of them. The sample holds some 140,000 clones, approximately 71% seen once. The sequenced sample consisted of PBMCs. These receptors were taken from a man aged 30 to 45 in good health and CMV-seronegative.

The chain has TRBV30 and TRBJ2-3; the D gene is possibly TRBD2 (6 bases). The CDR3 spans 14 residues. Per germline, CDR1 GTSNPN and CDR2 SVGIG (reference sequence). Trimming shortened V by 2 bases and J by 3 bases, and 12 bases separated the two germline ends. The CDR3 sequence is CAWSWVGGTDTQYF. CDR3 DNA: TGTGCCTGGAGTTGGGTGGGAGGTACAGATACGCAGTATTTT.

This clone has a single count. The genes are TRBV9 and TRBJ2-1, with TRBD2 identical over 7 bases. CDR1 is SGDLS, CDR2 YYNGEE, per germline. The CDR3 is 15 residues long. V lost 4 bases to trimming and J lost 4 bases; unmatched junction nucleotides: 8. The CDR3: CASSPTSSPYNEQFF. The DNA for the CDR3 is TGTGCCAGCAGCCCGACTAGCAGCCCATACAATGAGCAGTTCTTC. Full variable domain (missing parts from reference TRBV9 and TRBJ2-1): DSGVTQTPKHLITATGQRVTLRCSPRSGDLSVYWYQQSLDQGLQFLIQYYNGEERAKGNILERFSAQQFPDLHSELNLSSLELGDSALYFCASSPTSSPYNEQFFGPGTRLTVL.

The gene calls are TRBV25-1 and TRBJ1-4; 11 bases are a match to TRBD1. Germline values: CDR1 MGHDK, CDR2 SYGVNS. This CDR3 is 18 amino acids long. V lost 6 bases, J lost 7 bases, and 16 bases stayed unmatched. DNA for the CDR3: TGTGCCAGCAGCGGGAACCCCGGGACAGGGGGATCTGCTGAAAAACTGTTTTTT. It encodes CASSGNPGTGGSAEKLFF.

The chain carries TRBV7-2 and TRBJ2-7, with TRBD2 identical over 7 bases. Trimming removed 4 bases from V and 6 bases from J; junction bases left unmatched: 9. The CDR3 contains 14 residues. CDR1 is SGHTA, CDR2 FQGNSA, per germline. The CDR3 DNA reads as TGTGCCAGCAGCTCGTTGGGGGGGGTGAGCGAGCAGTACTTC. This encodes CASSSLGGVSEQYF.

This sequence joins TRBV10-2 and TRBJ2-2; TRBD2 aligns across 9 bases. Germline V gene lookup returns CDR1 WSHSY and CDR2 SAAADI. The CDR3 is made up of 18 amino acids. V was clipped by 2 bases and J by 3 bases; unmatched bases: 10. CDR3 residues: CASSEPQMVAGDTGELFF. The CDR3 nucleotides are TGCGCCAGCAGTGAGCCCCAGATGGTAGCGGGAGACACCGGGGAGCTGTTTTTT.

The chain uses TRBV2 and TRBJ2-7, with 8 bases aligning to TRBD1. Germline V lookup: CDR1 SNHLY, CDR2 FYNNEI. This CDR3 region has 14 residues. Trimming removed 3 bases from V and 2 bases from J; junction bases left unmatched: 3. The CDR3 reads CASSEGTGTYEQYF. DNA of the CDR3: TGTGCCAGCAGTGAGGGGACAGGAACCTACGAGCAGTACTTC.

This clone has only a few counts. V gene TRBV28 combines with J gene TRBJ2-1, with 9 bases that match TRBD1. Germline assignment: CDR1 MDHEN and CDR2 SYDVKM. The CDR3 sequence is 16 residues long. Trimming cost V 5 bases and J 3 bases; bases outside gene matches: 8. The DNA of the CDR3 is TGTGCCAGCAGTCTTGGCGGGACAGGGCTCTACAATGAGCAGTTCTTC. Its translation: CASSLGGTGLYNEQFF. Variable domain in full (rest from reference TRBV28 and TRBJ2-1): DVKVTQSSRYLVKRTGEKVFLECVQDMDHENMFWYRQDPGLGLRLIYFSYDVKMKEKGDIPEGYSVSREKKERFSLILESASTNQTSMYLCASSLGGTGLYNEQFFGPGTRLTVL.

The V and J genes are TRBV5-5 and TRBJ1-1, with 9 bases aligning to TRBD1. This CDR3 spans 14 amino acids. The junction had 4 bases not matched to a gene; V was cut back by 4 bases and J by 3 bases. From germline, CDR1 is SGHKS and CDR2 YYEKEE (reference sequence). The CDR3 region is CASSQRDRDTEAFF. The CDR3 coding sequence is TGTGCCAGCAGCCAGAGGGACAGGGACACTGAAGCTTTCTTT.

The chain combines TRBV29-1 with TRBJ2-1; 14 bases are shared with TRBD2. With 6 bases clipped from V and 3 bases from J, the junction kept 1 base outside the gene matches. Germline V gene lookup returns CDR1 SQVTM and CDR2 ANQGSEA. This CDR3 is 14 amino acids long. The CDR3 DNA reads TGCAGCGTAGGGACTAGCGGGAGCTACAATGAGCAGTTCTTC. Protein sequence: CSVGTSGSYNEQFF.

The rearrangement links TRBV23-1 to TRBJ2-6, with TRBD2 matching over 7 bases. TRBV23-1 is an open reading frame, and its role is uncertain. The CDR3 is made up of 17 amino acids. V trimming: 2 bases; J trimming: 2 bases; junction bases outside the gene matches: 6. CDR3 DNA sequence: TGCGCCAGCAGTCAAGCCCTTCGGGGGGCTGGGGCCAACGTCCTGACTTTC. This sequence encodes CASSQALRGAGANVLTF.

This sequence joins TRBV19 and TRBJ2-7; tentatively, D is TRBD1 (5 bases). Germline V CDR1 and CDR2: LNHDA, SQIVND (reference sequence). The CDR3 totals 13 residues. Trimming took off 5 bases at V and 7 bases at J, with 15 bases between the two ends. This CDR3 reads CASSGPGKWEQYF. The CDR3 nucleotides are TGTGCCAGTAGTGGACCAGGGAAATGGGAGCAGTACTTC.

The chain joins TRBV7-9 to TRBJ1-4; possibly TRBD1 for D (5 bases). CDR3 size: 16 residues. V lost 1 base and J 0 bases, leaving 9 bases between the germline ends. CDR1 is SEHNR, CDR2 FQNEAQ, per germline (reference sequence). CDR3 nucleotides: TGTGCCAGCAGCTTAGGCAGGGACTCAACTAATGAAAAACTGTTTTTT. Translating gives CASSLGRDSTNEKLFF.

This chain connects TRBV7-8 to TRBJ2-5; 8 nucleotides line up with TRBD2. The CDR3 contains 14 residues. Trimming took 8 bases from V and 5 from J; bases not matched to a gene: 10. Looked up from germline, CDR1 is SGHVS and CDR2 is FQNEAQ. The CDR3 sequence: CASCGGRVPETQYF. The CDR3 bases are TGTGCCAGCTGCGGGGGGAGGGTTCCGGAGACCCAGTACTTC.

The chain links TRBV21-1 to TRBJ1-4; no check of the table's D call, TRBD1, against the DNA was made. TRBV21-1 is annotated as a pseudogene. This CDR3 has 14 amino acids. CDR3 residues: CASSTHRVNEKLFF. CDR3 DNA: TGTGCCAGCAGCACCCACAGGGTTAATGAAAAACTGTTTTTT.

As to this clone: Compared with germline, one end of the junction differs, possibly owing to a read error. The CDR3 region is CANSWQKYGYTF. CDR3 nucleotide sequence: TGTGCCAACAGTTGGCAAAAGTATGGCTACACCTTC. The chain employs TRBV28 and TRBJ1-2; D gene ambiguous. Per germline, CDR1 MDHEN and CDR2 SYDVKM. The CDR3 has 12 residues.

As DNA, the CDR3 is TGTGCCAGAAGCTGGACTGGGCAGGGAGGTTGTGGAAACACCATATATTTT. Translated, it gives CARSWTGQGGCGNTIYF. This chain links TRBV5-3 with TRBJ1-3, with a possible D match to TRBD1 (5 bases). TRBV5-3 is annotated as an ORF whose role is uncertain. The germline V and J ends were trimmed by 3 bases and 3 bases, with 19 bases remaining between them. The CDR3 runs to 17 residues.

The chain is built from TRBV4-1 and TRBJ2-1, with a possible D match to TRBD1 (6 bases). Trimming left V 4 bases short and J 0 bases short, with 22 bases between. Germline V CDR1 and CDR2: MGHRA, YSYEKL. The CDR3 is made up of 19 amino acids. The CDR3 region is CASSLSPSGVRGSYNEQFF. The CDR3 nucleotides read TGCGCCAGCAGCCTAAGTCCCTCAGGGGTCCGTGGCTCCTACAATGAGCAGTTCTTC.

Points on this clone: The CDR3 end shows no conserved phenylalanine or tryptophan, and so a read error is likely. The DNA is left out, because the CDR3 cannot be placed on it with certainty; the CDR3 is given as TCRdb lists it. The rearrangement joins TRBV5-6 to TRBJ2-7; TRBD2, the table's D call, lacks a check against the DNA. From germline, CDR1 is SGHDT and CDR2 YYEEEE. The CDR3 extends over 12 residues, inclusive of both ends. CDR3 in amino acids: CASSFGSGALVS.

V and J are TRBV19 and TRBJ1-4, with a possible D match to TRBD1 (6 bases). This CDR3 region has 14 residues. V was pared by 9 bases and J by 4 bases, with 15 bases between. Germline V gene data show CDR1 as LNHDA and CDR2 as SQIVND (reference sequence). CDR3 protein: CASSRQAYNEKLFF. The CDR3 DNA reads TGTGCCAGCTCCCGACAGGCATATAATGAAAAACTGTTTTTT.

The V gene is TRBV4-2, the J gene TRBJ2-2; 10 nucleotides match TRBD1. The junction had 9 bases not matched to a gene; V was cut back by 4 bases and J by 7 bases. The CDR3 contains 16 residues. Germline V gene lookup returns CDR1 LGHNA and CDR2 YNFKEQ. CDR3 nucleotides: TGTGCCAGCAGCCGAGAGACAGGGGGCGCCAACGGGGAGCTGTTTTTT. This codes for CASSRETGGANGELFF.

The chain employs TRBV12-5 and TRBJ1-1, with D tentatively TRBD1 (6 bases). This CDR3 contains 15 residues. Germline V lookup: CDR1 LGHNT, CDR2 FRNRAP. With 6 bases removed from V and 1 base from J, the gap between germline ends came to 15 bases. CDR3 amino acids: CASGSQGGRNTEAFF. The CDR3 region has the DNA TGTGCTAGTGGCTCACAGGGCGGGAGGAACACTGAAGCTTTCTTT.

A few counts support this clone. The chain combines TRBV13 with TRBJ2-1, with 7 bases identical to TRBD1. Germline values: CDR1 PRHDT, CDR2 FYEKMQ (reference sequence). The CDR3 extends over 14 amino acids. Germline trimming cut 4 bases from V and 7 bases from J; bases unmatched to any gene: 7. CDR3 bases: TGTGCCAGCAGCTATCAGGACAGGTCGAATGAGCAGTTCTTC. As protein: CASSYQDRSNEQFF.

The chain combines TRBV19 with TRBJ1-1, with TRBD1 as a possible D gene (5 bases). Germline loops: CDR1 LNHDA, CDR2 SQIVND (reference sequence). The CDR3 sequence is 12 residues long. V was cut by 4 bases and J by 4 bases, with 7 bases left in between. This CDR3 is CASSTGFTEAFF. In nucleotides, the CDR3 is TGTGCCAGTAGTACAGGGTTCACTGAAGCTTTCTTT.

The chain has TRBV2 and TRBJ2-6, with no clear D. Germline-derived CDR1 and CDR2 are SNHLY and FYNNEI. The CDR3 length is 15 residues. The V gene lost 6 bases and the J gene lost 2 bases, with 11 bases spanning the gap. CDR3 DNA: TGTGCCAGCAGCATGACTCACCCTGGGGCCAACGTCCTGACTTTC. The encoded protein is CASSMTHPGANVLTF.

The DNA for the CDR3 is TGTGCCAGCAGCAAAGACAGGGAAACCTACAATGAGCAGTTCTTC. This sequence encodes CASSKDRETYNEQFF. The genes are TRBV6-6 and TRBJ2-1; 7 bases are shared with TRBD1. V shed 6 bases, J shed 2 bases, and the junction held 7 bases outside the gene matches. Germline CDR1 reads MNHNY; CDR2 reads SVGAGI (reference sequence). This CDR3 region has 15 residues.